These 11 T cell receptor beta chains share one sample of origin, sequenced in a study of T cells in Graves' hyperthyroidism and ophthalmopathy. TCR beta CDR3 regions were amplified from RNA transcripts. Initially, a first-round RT-PCR of the TCR CDR3 employed the HTBI primer set. MiXCR, applied by TCRdb to the multiplex PCR reads, yields one record per CDR3 protein. The sample carries roughly 700,000 distinct CDR3 sequences, approximately 40% recorded once. The sample was blood. The origin of the receptors is a woman aged 40 to 50 with Graves' hyperthyroidism.

The chain links TRBV20-1 to TRBJ2-5; 7 bases are shared with TRBD2. The J call may not be correct, given that the DNA end is closer to TRBJ2-7. This CDR3 has 13 amino acids. CDR1 DFQATT and CDR2 SNEGSKA come from the germline V gene (reference sequence). The CDR3 is CSARTGGRNEQYF. The CDR3 nucleotides are TGCAGTGCTCGGACTGGCGGGAGAAACGAGCAGTACTTC.

This clonotype has a count of ten or more. The V call is TRBV20-1, the J call TRBJ1-1; D gene uncertain. This CDR3 is 16 amino acids long. CDR1 and CDR2 (germline): DFQATT, SNEGSKA (reference sequence). V dropped 3 bases and J dropped 4 bases, with 21 bases sitting between them. The chain's CDR3 is CSASNLVPPWGTEAFF. In DNA form, the CDR3 reads TGCAGTGCTAGTAATCTGGTTCCCCCCTGGGGCACTGAAGCTTTCTTT.

This clonotype was detected many times. The J gene is TRBJ1-2, the V gene TRBV6-5; TRBD1 matches at 7 bases. V was pared by 5 bases and J by 4 bases, with 4 bases of the junction left unmatched. From germline, CDR1 is MNHEY and CDR2 SVGAGI. This CDR3 contains 13 residues. The CDR3 bases are TGTGCCAGCAGTCCCCAGGGGGGCTATGGCTACACCTTC. Protein product: CASSPQGGYGYTF.

V gene TRBV7-9 combines with J gene TRBJ2-2, with 7 bases fitting TRBD1. Germline CDR1 is SEHNR and CDR2 is FQNEAQ (reference sequence). The trim removed 0 bases at V and 5 bases at J, leaving 3 bases unmatched. The CDR3 is 15 amino acids. The CDR3 DNA follows: TGTGCCAGCAGCTTAGCTACAGGGGTAACCGGGGAGCTGTTTTTT. This sequence encodes CASSLATGVTGELFF.

This chain connects TRBV9 to TRBJ2-5; 9 bases match TRBD2. The V gene end was trimmed by 0 bases and the J gene end by 4 bases; junction bases not matched to a gene: 7. This CDR3 is built from 16 residues. Looked up from germline, CDR1 is SGDLS and CDR2 is YYNGEE. The CDR3 reads CASSVEPSGIAETQYF. The CDR3 DNA follows: TGTGCCAGCAGCGTAGAGCCTAGCGGGATCGCAGAGACCCAGTACTTC.

The chain is built from TRBV11-3 and TRBJ2-5, with 11 bases lining up with TRBD1. Per germline, CDR1 SGHNT and CDR2 YENEEA. The CDR3 has 14 residues. Trimming at V came to 6 bases and at J to 11 bases, leaving 11 bases not matched to a gene. The CDR3 nucleotides are TGTGCCAGCAGTTCCTCGGACAGGGGGCATTTACAGTACTTC. This sequence encodes CASSSSDRGHLQYF.

Only a few counts were recorded for this clonotype. J is TRBJ2-7 and V is TRBV20-1; weak D call: TRBD1 (5 bases). The V gene's germline CDR1 is DFQATT and CDR2 SNEGSKA (reference sequence). The V and J ends lost 3 bases and 0 bases respectively, with 15 bases between them. This CDR3 has 15 residues. The CDR3 region is CSASVLRVSSYEQYF. The CDR3 bases are TGCAGTGCTAGTGTTCTCAGGGTCAGCTCCTACGAGCAGTACTTC.

The CDR3 reads CACTSGDAKPQHF. Written as DNA, the CDR3 is TGTGCCTGCACTAGTGGGGACGCCAAGCCCCAGCATTTT. V and J are TRBV30 and TRBJ1-5, with a tentative D call TRBD1 (5 bases). V was pared by 6 bases and J by 8 bases, with 17 bases between. Germline V gives CDR1 GTSNPN, CDR2 SVGIG (reference sequence). The CDR3 contains 13 residues.

This clonotype has at least ten counts. This rearrangement joins TRBV24-1 to TRBJ2-5; D is unclear. Germline CDR1 and CDR2: KGHDR and SFDVKD. The CDR3 runs 13 residues. The V end lost 2 bases, the J end lost 0 bases, and 3 bases lay between the germline ends. The CDR3 coding sequence is TGTGCCACCAGTGATTACAACCAAGAGACCCAGTACTTC. It yields the protein CATSDYNQETQYF.

The genes are TRBV20-1 and TRBJ1-2; D unclear. CDR1 is DFQATT, CDR2 SNEGSKA, per germline (reference sequence). The CDR3 totals 12 residues. Trimming removed 3 bases at V and 6 bases at J, with 11 bases between. The chain's CDR3 is CSASPVGDGYTF. The CDR3 DNA reads TGCAGTGCTAGTCCGGTGGGTGATGGCTACACCTTC.

As to this clonotype: One base away lies a much larger clone, so this may be a sequencing read error. The genes are TRBV6-5 and TRBJ1-6; D remains unclear. Germline values: CDR1 MNHEY, CDR2 SVGAGI. There are 12 residues in the CDR3. V shed 0 bases and J shed 11 bases, with 5 bases lying between them. The chain's CDR3 is CASSYSGPPLHF. In nucleotides, the CDR3 is TGTGCCAGCAGTTACTCGGGTCCACCCCTCCACTTT.